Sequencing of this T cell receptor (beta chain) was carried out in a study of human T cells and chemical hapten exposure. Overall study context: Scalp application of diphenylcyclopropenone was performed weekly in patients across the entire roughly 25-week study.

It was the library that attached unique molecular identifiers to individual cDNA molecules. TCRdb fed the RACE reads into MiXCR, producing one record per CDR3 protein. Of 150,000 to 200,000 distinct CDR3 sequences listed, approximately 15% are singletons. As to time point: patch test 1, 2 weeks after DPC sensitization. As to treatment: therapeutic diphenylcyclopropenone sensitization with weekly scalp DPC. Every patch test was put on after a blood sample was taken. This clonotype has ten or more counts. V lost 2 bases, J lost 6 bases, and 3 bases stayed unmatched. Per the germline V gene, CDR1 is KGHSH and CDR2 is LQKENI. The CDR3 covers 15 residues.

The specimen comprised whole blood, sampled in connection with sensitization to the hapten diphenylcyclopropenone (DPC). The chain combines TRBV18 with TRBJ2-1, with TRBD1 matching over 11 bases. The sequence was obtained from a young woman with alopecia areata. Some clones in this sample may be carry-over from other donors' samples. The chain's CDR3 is CASSPGTGGINEQFF. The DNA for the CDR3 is TGTGCCAGCTCACCAGGGACAGGGGGGATCAATGAGCAGTTCTTC.